These 20 T cell receptor beta chains came from one sample sequenced in a study of cytomegalovirus exposure and HLA in healthy donors. The PCR had 60 Vbeta and 13 Jbeta primers. The data were produced by immunoSEQ multiplex PCR, yet TCRdb's version contains in-frame clones alone and is incomplete. The sample carries 75,000 to 90,000 clones, over 70% recorded once. The material sequenced was PBMCs. The origin of the receptors is a male donor in good health and CMV-seropositive.

This chain uses TRBV13 with TRBJ2-5; D remains unclear. The V end lost 4 bases, the J end lost 5 bases, and 14 bases lay between the germline ends. CDR1 PRHDT and CDR2 FYEKMQ come from the germline V gene (reference sequence). The CDR3 sequence is 14 residues long. In DNA form, the CDR3 reads TGTGCCAGCAGCTCCCCGTCGGTGAGGGAGACCCAGTACTTC. Protein product: CASSSPSVRETQYF.

The genes are TRBV28 and TRBJ2-7, with 7 nucleotides matching TRBD1. The CDR3 covers 16 residues. The germline V gene has CDR1 MDHEN and CDR2 SYDVKM. The V and J ends lost 6 bases and 1 base, in that order; junction bases with no gene match: 12. The CDR3 DNA sequence: TGTGCCAGCAGACAAACGGGACAGCAATTGTCCTACGAGCAGTACTTC. Amino acid sequence: CASRQTGQQLSYEQYF.

This clone was picked up a small number of times. The chain has TRBV19 and TRBJ1-1; possibly TRBD1 for D (5 bases). V shed 6 bases and J shed 6 bases, with 17 bases lying between them. From germline, CDR1 is LNHDA and CDR2 SQIVND (reference sequence). The length of the CDR3 is 14 residues. DNA of the CDR3: TGTGCCAGTAGGGCTCCCCAGGGCCTCGCTGAAGCTTTCTTT. It translates to CASRAPQGLAEAFF. The whole variable domain, remainder taken from reference TRBV19 and TRBJ1-1, is DGGITQSPKYLFRKEGQNVTLSCEQNLNHDAMYWYRQDPGQGLRLIYYSQIVNDFQKGDIAEGYSVSREKKESFPLTVTSAQKNPTAFYLCASRAPQGLAEAFFGQGTRLTVV.

This clone was detected only once. The V call is TRBV7-9, the J call TRBJ2-1, with D unresolved. V lost 6 bases and J lost 4, with 10 bases in between. Germline CDR1 reads SEHNR; CDR2 reads FQNEAQ (reference sequence). CDR3 length: 13 amino acids. Written as DNA, the CDR3 is TGTGCCAGCAGATTGACACAATACAATGAGCAGTTCTTC. It specifies CASRLTQYNEQFF.

The chain links TRBV5-4 to TRBJ2-1; a weak D match, TRBD2 (5 bases). The CDR3 extends over 14 amino acids. CDR1 and CDR2 from the germline V gene are SGHNT and YYREEE (reference sequence). V lost 3 bases, J lost 2 bases, and 9 bases lay in between. Here the CDR3 DNA reads TGTGCCAGCAGCTCGCCGGGAACCTACAATGAGCAGTTCTTC. This codes for CASSSPGTYNEQFF. Full variable domain (rest looked up from reference TRBV5-4 and TRBJ2-1): ETGVTQSPTHLIKTRGQQVTLRCSSQSGHNTVSWYQQALGQGPQFIFQYYREEENGRGNFPPRFSGLQFPNYSSELNVNALELDDSALYLCASSSPGTYNEQFFGPGTRLTVL.

The V and J genes are TRBV18 and TRBJ2-3, with 9 bases aligning to TRBD2. V lost 2 bases, J lost 2 bases, and 8 bases stayed unmatched. The germline V gene has CDR1 KGHSH and CDR2 LQKENI. The CDR3 has 17 amino acids. The CDR3: CASSPSASGTVTDTQYF. DNA for the CDR3: TGTGCCAGCTCACCAAGTGCTAGCGGGACCGTCACAGATACGCAGTATTTT. The full variable domain, rest sourced from reference TRBV18 and TRBJ2-3, is NAGVMQNPRHLVRRRGQEARLRCSPMKGHSHVYWYRQLPEEGLKFMVYLQKENIIDESGMPKERFSAEFPKEGPSILRIQQVVRGDSAAYFCASSPSASGTVTDTQYFGPGTRLTVL.

This clone turned up a few times. The V call is TRBV7-2, the J call TRBJ2-6, with unresolved D. Deletions cut 3 bases from V and 4 bases from J, with 4 bases between. Germline assignment: CDR1 SGHTA and CDR2 FQGNSA. This CDR3 contains 13 residues. The CDR3 coding sequence is TGTGCCAGCAGCTTTACAGGGGCCAACGTCCTGACTTTC. It encodes CASSFTGANVLTF.

The chain carries TRBV30 and TRBJ2-5; 9 nucleotides align to TRBD1. V lost 3 bases and J lost 6; bases outside the gene matches: 5. This CDR3 is 13 amino acids long. The V gene's germline CDR1 is GTSNPN and CDR2 SVGIG (reference sequence). The CDR3 reads CAWRGTGGKTQYF. The CDR3 DNA reads as TGTGCCTGGAGGGGAACAGGGGGCAAGACCCAGTACTTC.

The V call is TRBV28, the J call TRBJ2-7, with 7 bases fitting TRBD1. The length of the CDR3 is 15 residues. V gave up 6 bases and J gave up 0 bases; unmatched junction bases: 8. Germline V gene data show CDR1 as MDHEN and CDR2 as SYDVKM. The CDR3 DNA follows: TGTGCCAGCAGAACAGGGGCCCAATCCTCCTACGAGCAGTACTTC. Encoded protein: CASRTGAQSSYEQYF.

This clone showed up just once. V is TRBV4-1 and J is TRBJ2-5, with 7 nucleotides matching TRBD2. The tail of the sequence fits TRBJ2-7 better, so the J call may be wrong. The CDR3 loop spans 15 amino acids. The V gene's germline CDR1 is MGHRA and CDR2 YSYEKL. CDR3 DNA sequence: TGCGCCAGCAGCCAAGAAGAAGCGGGAACCTACGAGCAGTACTTC. Amino acid sequence: CASSQEEAGTYEQYF.

The rearrangement joins TRBV25-1 to TRBJ2-5; maybe TRBD2 (5 bases). The last part of the DNA fits TRBJ2-7 better; the J call may be wrong. Germline CDR1 and CDR2: MGHDK and SYGVNS. The CDR3 totals 15 residues. The CDR3 nucleotides are TGTGCCAGCAGTGAATCGGACTCCTACTCCTACGAGCAGTACTTC. Protein product: CASSESDSYSYEQYF.

The chain links TRBV5-1 to TRBJ1-1; D not resolved. The germline V gene encodes CDR1 SGHRS and CDR2 YFSETQ. The CDR3 is made up of 13 amino acids. V lost 4 bases, J lost 5 bases, and 12 bases lay in between. In DNA form, the CDR3 reads TGCGCCAGCAGCCTCCGGTTGAGGACTGAAGCTTTCTTT. It specifies CASSLRLRTEAFF.

This chain joins TRBV5-1 and TRBJ1-2; 10 positions match TRBD1. The CDR3 loop spans 15 amino acids. With V trimmed by 4 bases and J by 3 bases, 6 bases remained unmatched. Germline CDR1 reads SGHRS; CDR2 reads YFSETQ. This chain's CDR3 is CASSPTGTGDYGYTF. CDR3 coding DNA: TGCGCCAGCAGCCCGACCGGGACAGGGGACTATGGCTACACCTTC.

The CDR3 sequence: CASRATGDFAGGYTF. For the CDR3, the DNA is TGTGCCAGCAGAGCGACAGGGGATTTCGCTGGGGGCTACACCTTC. The chain is built from TRBV7-9 and TRBJ1-2, with TRBD1 matching 8 bases. The germline V gene has CDR1 SEHNR and CDR2 FQNEAQ (reference sequence). Losses at the gene ends were 6 bases for V and 8 bases for J; bases not matched to a gene: 14. The CDR3 contains 15 residues.

The chain combines TRBV5-1 with TRBJ1-6; D perhaps matches TRBD1 (5 bases). CDR1 is SGHRS, CDR2 YFSETQ, per germline. V gave up 6 bases and J gave up 8 bases, with 18 bases separating them. The CDR3 length is 15 residues. CDR3 coding DNA: TGCGCCAGCACGGACCGGGGGAATAAGGATTCACCCCTCCACTTT. Amino acids: CASTDRGNKDSPLHF.

The genes are TRBV6-6 and TRBJ1-1; D possibly corresponds to TRBD1 (5 bases). This CDR3 region has 15 residues. Germline loops: CDR1 MNHNY, CDR2 SVGAGI (reference sequence). Trimming left V 4 bases short and J 1 base short, with 13 bases between. The CDR3 nucleotides read TGTGCCAGCAGTTTCATGTCAGGGAAGAACACTGAAGCTTTCTTT. Amino acid sequence: CASSFMSGKNTEAFF.

The V call is TRBV4-1, the J call TRBJ2-7; weak D call: TRBD1 (6 bases). The length of the CDR3 is 16 residues. Trimming stripped 1 base from V and 6 bases from J, with 19 bases between. Per the germline V gene, CDR1 is MGHRA and CDR2 is YSYEKL. For the CDR3, the DNA is TGCGCCAGCAGCCAAGTGGTCGAAACAGGGAGATCCGAGCAGTACTTC. It specifies CASSQVVETGRSEQYF.

Only a few counts were recorded for this clone. The genes are TRBV2 and TRBJ2-5; TRBD1 matches 8 bases. V shed 2 bases, J shed 2 bases, and the junction held 1 base outside the gene matches. The CDR3 covers 14 residues. Germline values: CDR1 SNHLY, CDR2 FYNNEI. In DNA, the CDR3 is TGTGCCAGCAGTGAATGGGACAGGCAAGAGACCCAGTACTTC. It translates to CASSEWDRQETQYF.

The genes are TRBV5-1 and TRBJ1-1; 7 nucleotides agree with TRBD1. V shed 4 bases and J 5 bases; nucleotides not matched to a gene: 14. The V gene's germline CDR1 is SGHRS and CDR2 YFSETQ. The CDR3 contains 16 residues. This CDR3 reads CASSPGDLQGRTEAFF. The CDR3 DNA reads TGCGCCAGCAGCCCGGGGGACCTACAGGGGAGGACTGAAGCTTTCTTT.

The V and J genes are TRBV6-5 and TRBJ2-7; D is possibly TRBD2 (6 bases). V was shortened by 6 bases and J by 3 bases, with 15 bases between the two germline ends. The CDR3 spans 14 residues. Germline V gene data show CDR1 as MNHEY and CDR2 as SVGAGI. The CDR3 loop reads CASSPGGASYEQYF. The DNA for the CDR3 is TGTGCCAGCAGCCCCGGAGGGGCGAGCTACGAGCAGTACTTC.